Described below is a single T cell receptor beta chain sequence and its context. In the source study's methods: Amplification of reference gene primers was used by the study to estimate nucleated cell counts. Sequencing used immunoSEQ multiplex PCR; TCRdb keeps in-frame clones, though not all of them. The V and J calls and clone size were taken over from that table, and D and trimming were inferred from the DNA. The table shows about 46,000 clones, with around 82% occurring only once. The V gene's germline CDR1 is MNHEY and CDR2 SVGAGI. V was shortened by 0 bases and J by 6 bases, with 14 bases between the two germline ends. The CDR3 totals 15 residues. The data were obtained in a study of blood T cell repertoires in COVID-19. Study details: The United States, Italy and Spain provided the acute and convalescent COVID-19 samples. Sources were T cells, B-cell-depleted T cells, or PBMCs; the material itself was cDNA or gDNA.

This chain uses TRBV6-5 with TRBJ1-1; possibly TRBD1 for D (6 bases). Specimen: peripheral blood. The sequence was collected from a woman aged 80 or over with acute or convalescent COVID-19. The CDR3 reads CASSYSGGGAAEAFF. The CDR3 bases are TGTGCCAGCAGTTACTCGGGAGGGGGGGCGGCTGAAGCTTTCTTT.